This TCR beta chain derives from a study of tumor and adjacent non-tumor tissue in lung cancer. At the level of the study: Patients were aged about 30 to 80, roughly 9 men and about 5 women, stage I to III.

This sample's RNA came from whole unsorted tissue. The normal lung tissue was taken more than 3 cm from the tumor edge. TCRbeta libraries were built with three rounds of nested PCR, modified from ARM-PCR. TCRdb ran MiXCR on the multiplex PCR reads and lists one entry per CDR3 protein. The sample consists of 70,000 to 90,000 distinct CDR3 sequences, approximately 81% of them appearing once. CDR3 length: 15 residues. Per the germline V gene, CDR1 is SGHAT and CDR2 is FQNNGV. Study-wide results and caveats: TCR diversity was significantly greater in tumor than normal lung tissue. Shorter survival was associated with higher TCR diversity in tumors.

On this clonotype: Its antigen is still unknown. A read error may produce the germline difference seen at one junction end.

This TCR was sampled from a man between 60 and 70 years old with non-small cell lung cancer. The sequenced material came from distant non-tumor lung tissue. The V call is TRBV11-2, the J call TRBJ2-7; maybe TRBD1 (6 bases). DNA for the CDR3: TGTGCCTGCAGCCAAGACAGGTCCCCCCTCTATGAGCAGTACTTC. Translation gives CACSQDRSPLYEQYF.